One sample yielded the 27 T cell receptor beta chains listed below, sequenced in a study of blood T cell repertoires in COVID-19. The data were produced by immunoSEQ multiplex PCR, yet TCRdb's version contains in-frame clones alone and is incomplete. The sample consists of nearly 90,000 clones, around 88% of them appearing once. The sequencing sample was made of peripheral blood. These receptors originate from a man aged 60 to 75 with acute or convalescent COVID-19.

This chain joins TRBV7-6 and TRBJ2-2; D might be TRBD2 (6 bases). V shed 1 base and J shed 6 bases, with 15 bases lying between them. CDR1 and CDR2 from the germline V gene are SGHVS and FNYEAQ. The CDR3 totals 16 residues. This CDR3 is CASSLEGHRLAGELFF. CDR3 DNA: TGTGCCAGCAGCTTAGAAGGCCACCGACTAGCCGGGGAGCTGTTTTTT.

The V gene is TRBV3-1 (or the pseudogene TRBV3-2), the J gene TRBJ1-1, with unresolved D. Between the trimmed V and J ends, which lost 4 bases and 6 bases, there was a span of 12 bases. The CDR3 loop spans 13 amino acids. Germline loops: CDR1 LGHDT, CDR2 YNNKEL (reference sequence). Here the CDR3 DNA reads TGTGCCAGCAGCCGACTGGGGAGCTCTGAAGCTTTCTTT. Residues: CASSRLGSSEAFF.

V gene TRBV5-1 combines with J gene TRBJ1-2, with TRBD1 identical over 9 bases. J gave up 1 base and V 5 bases, and 6 bases lay outside the gene matches. Germline V lookup: CDR1 SGHRS, CDR2 YFSETQ. This CDR3 contains 15 residues. In DNA, the CDR3 is TGCGCCAGCAGGCCCGGGACAGGGCTTAACTATGGCTACACCTTC. Amino acid sequence: CASRPGTGLNYGYTF. Using reference TRBV5-1 and TRBJ1-2 for the parts outside the CDR3, the full variable domain is KAGVTQTPRYLIKTRGQQVTLSCSPISGHRSVSWYQQTPGQGLQFLFEYFSETQRNKGNFPGRFSGRQFSNSRSEMNVSTLELGDSALYLCASRPGTGLNYGYTFGSGTRLTVV.

V and J are TRBV5-1 and TRBJ2-2; 10 nucleotides align to TRBD2. V dropped 0 bases and J dropped 5; count of bases not matched to a gene: 10. The CDR3 is made up of 18 amino acids. Germline V gene lookup returns CDR1 SGHRS and CDR2 YFSETQ. CDR3 sequence (DNA): TGCGCCAGCAGCTTGGTCGTACTAGCGGGATCCAATACCGGGGAGCTGTTTTTT. Its translation is CASSLVVLAGSNTGELFF.

Written as DNA, the CDR3 is TGTGCCAGCAGCCAAGGAGTAACTAGCGGACAAGAGACCCAGTACTTC. Protein sequence: CASSQGVTSGQETQYF. This chain links TRBV3-1 (or the pseudogene TRBV3-2) with TRBJ2-5; 8 bases line up with TRBD2. Looked up from germline, CDR1 is LGHDT and CDR2 is YNNKEL (reference sequence). CDR3 length: 16 amino acids. V lost 1 base to trimming and J lost 2 bases; unmatched junction nucleotides: 6.

The gene calls are TRBV5-5 and TRBJ2-3, with 8 bases matching TRBD1. V shed 2 bases and J 4 bases; nucleotides not matched to a gene: 0. Germline V gene data show CDR1 as SGHKS and CDR2 as YYEKEE (reference sequence). This CDR3 comprises 13 residues. CDR3 sequence reads: CASSLQGADTQYF. As DNA, the CDR3 is TGTGCCAGCAGCTTACAGGGGGCAGATACGCAGTATTTT.

This rearrangement joins TRBV9 to TRBJ2-2, with 9 nucleotides matching TRBD2. The CDR3 has 15 amino acids. Germline V gene sequence: CDR1 SGDLS, CDR2 YYNGEE. With 0 bases clipped from V and 6 bases from J, the junction kept 3 bases outside the gene matches. The CDR3 spells CASSVARGGPGELFF. The CDR3, as DNA: TGTGCCAGCAGCGTAGCGCGGGGGGGCCCCGGGGAGCTGTTTTTT.

V and J are TRBV6-6 and TRBJ2-4, with D possibly being TRBD1 (5 bases). Trimming pared 2 bases from V and 6 bases from J, leaving 8 bases between. Germline V gene data show CDR1 as MNHNY and CDR2 as SVGAGI (reference sequence). The CDR3 has 13 amino acids. The CDR3 DNA reads TGTGCCAGCAGTTACGAAGGGGCAAACATTCAGTACTTC. Translation: CASSYEGANIQYF.

The chain combines TRBV29-1 with TRBJ2-2, with D possibly matching TRBD1 (5 bases). CDR3 length equals 13 residues. V was clipped by 4 bases and J by 8 bases, with 14 bases between them. Germline V gene sequence: CDR1 SQVTM, CDR2 ANQGSEA. CDR3 in DNA: TGCAGCGTTGTATCTACCACAGGAGGGGAGCTGTTTTTT. Translation: CSVVSTTGGELFF.

The V call is TRBV3-1 (or the pseudogene TRBV3-2), the J call TRBJ2-1, with D possibly being TRBD1 (6 bases). This CDR3 has 13 residues. Trimming shortened V by 4 bases and J by 5 bases, and 9 bases separated the two germline ends. Germline values: CDR1 LGHDT, CDR2 YNNKEL (reference sequence). The CDR3 loop is CASSLQGNNEQFF. The DNA of the CDR3 is TGTGCCAGCAGCCTACAGGGAAACAATGAGCAGTTCTTC.

The chain uses TRBV19 and TRBJ1-3; possible D gene TRBD1, 5 bases. From germline, CDR1 is LNHDA and CDR2 SQIVND (reference sequence). The CDR3 is 14 residues long. V was trimmed by 8 bases and J by 0 bases, leaving 11 bases between them. The CDR3 DNA follows: TGTGCCAGTTACGACAGATTCTCTGGAAACACCATATATTTT. Amino acids: CASYDRFSGNTIYF.

V gene TRBV5-6 combines with J gene TRBJ1-5; 7 nucleotides line up with TRBD1. From germline, CDR1 is SGHDT and CDR2 YYEEEE. The V segment lost 2 bases and the J segment 2 bases; nucleotides outside the gene matches: 10. The CDR3 has 17 amino acids. DNA for the CDR3: TGTGCCAGCAGCTTTACAGGGGCCCTTTCCGGCAATCAGCCCCAGCATTTT. It yields the protein CASSFTGALSGNQPQHF.

V and J are TRBV9 and TRBJ2-3, with a weak D call TRBD2 (5 bases). CDR1 is SGDLS and CDR2 is YYNGEE in the germline V gene. The CDR3 sequence is 15 residues long. With 1 base removed from V and 1 base from J, the gap between germline ends came to 10 bases. This chain's CDR3 is CASSVRPAGTDTQYF. The CDR3 DNA sequence: TGTGCCAGCAGCGTAAGGCCAGCGGGCACAGATACGCAGTATTTT.

This chain connects TRBV29-1 to TRBJ2-3; TRBD1 aligns across 11 bases. V lost 6 bases and J lost 4; bases outside the gene matches: 9. Germline CDR1 is SQVTM and CDR2 is ANQGSEA. This CDR3 is 15 amino acids long. The CDR3 DNA follows: TGCAGCGTCGCCCGGGACAGGGGGGTGCCAGATACGCAGTATTTT. Translated, it gives CSVARDRGVPDTQYF.

The chain uses TRBV4-1 and TRBJ2-4, with 11 positions matching TRBD2. After removal of 1 base from V and 9 bases from J, the junction contained 5 bases not matched to a gene. CDR1 MGHRA and CDR2 YSYEKL come from the germline V gene. This CDR3 spans 15 amino acids. CDR3 in DNA: TGCGCCAGCAGCCAAGGTCAACTAGCGGGGGTCATTCAGTACTTC. This encodes CASSQGQLAGVIQYF.

This chain links TRBV25-1 with TRBJ2-7; D uncertain. This CDR3 spans 11 amino acids. V lost 1 base and J lost 7, with 5 bases in between. Germline V gene data show CDR1 as MGHDK and CDR2 as SYGVNS. This CDR3 is CASSEFGEQYF. The CDR3 region has the DNA TGTGCCAGCAGTGAATTCGGGGAGCAGTACTTC.

V and J are TRBV11-3 and TRBJ2-7; 12 nucleotides match TRBD2. CDR3 length equals 15 residues. Germline trimming cut 5 bases from V and 2 bases from J; bases unmatched to any gene: 4. The germline CDR1 and CDR2 sequences are SGHNT and YENEEA. The CDR3 nucleotides are TGTGCCAGCAGCCCGGGACTAGCGGGCCCCTACGAGCAGTACTTC. Its protein product is CASSPGLAGPYEQYF.

The J gene is TRBJ1-2, the V gene TRBV30; TRBD1 is a possible D gene (5 bases). Germline V gene sequence: CDR1 GTSNPN, CDR2 SVGIG (reference sequence). With 5 bases removed from V and 4 bases from J, the gap between germline ends came to 17 bases. The CDR3 has 14 amino acids. DNA of the CDR3: TGTGCCTGGTTGGGTCGGGGGATCGCCTATGGCTACACCTTC. Translating gives CAWLGRGIAYGYTF.

V is TRBV12-3 or TRBV12-4 and J is TRBJ1-1; TRBD1 might be the D (6 bases). The CDR3 runs 12 residues. V was cut by 7 bases and J by 6 bases, with 12 bases left in between. The CDR3 sequence is CASILPGAEAFF. The CDR3 DNA reads TGTGCCAGCATCCTCCCAGGGGCTGAAGCTTTCTTT.

The chain has TRBV7-8 and TRBJ1-2; 8 bases fit TRBD1. Germline CDR1 is SGHVS and CDR2 is FQNEAQ. With 1 base clipped from V and 4 bases from J, the junction kept 5 bases outside the gene matches. The CDR3 runs 15 residues. The CDR3 here is CASSLGLGTGYGYTF. DNA of the CDR3: TGTGCCAGCAGCTTAGGGTTGGGGACAGGCTATGGCTACACCTTC.

The V gene is TRBV5-1, the J gene TRBJ1-1, with a tentative D call TRBD1 (6 bases). The germline V and J ends were trimmed by 3 bases and 1 base, with 10 bases remaining between them. The length of the CDR3 is 14 residues. Germline V lookup: CDR1 SGHRS, CDR2 YFSETQ. DNA for the CDR3: TGCGCCAGCAGCTCGCAGGGGAGGAACACTGAAGCTTTCTTT. It codes for CASSSQGRNTEAFF.

The rearrangement joins TRBV2 to TRBJ2-1; D is uncertain. This CDR3 comprises 13 residues. CDR1 SNHLY and CDR2 FYNNEI come from the germline V gene. V gave up 2 bases and J gave up 12 bases, with 14 bases separating them. The CDR3 sequence is CASSEITRGGQFF. The CDR3, as DNA: TGTGCCAGCAGTGAAATCACCAGAGGTGGGCAGTTCTTC.

V is TRBV7-3 and J is TRBJ2-3; TRBD2 aligns across 9 bases. V trimming: 1 base; J trimming: 2 bases; junction bases outside the gene matches: 4. The length of the CDR3 is 16 residues. Germline V CDR1 and CDR2: SGHTA, FQGTGA. CDR3 nucleotides: TGTGCCAGCAGCTTAAGTTCTAGCGGGACCACAGATACGCAGTATTTT. Its translation: CASSLSSSGTTDTQYF. Using reference TRBV7-3 and TRBJ2-3 for the parts outside the CDR3, the full variable domain is GAGVSQTPSNKVTEKGKYVELRCDPISGHTALYWYRQSLGQGPEFLIYFQGTGAADDSGLPNDRFFAVRPEGSVSTLKIQRTERGDSAVYLCASSLSSSGTTDTQYFGPGTRLTVL.

The rearrangement joins TRBV11-1 to TRBJ2-3; the match to TRBD2 covers 11 bases. The CDR3 is made up of 16 amino acids. Trimming cost V 5 bases and J 4 bases; bases outside gene matches: 8. CDR1 is SGHAT, CDR2 FQDESV, per germline (reference sequence). The CDR3 sequence: CASSRLRLAGSDTQYF. The CDR3, as DNA: TGTGCCAGCAGCCGACTTAGACTAGCGGGATCAGATACGCAGTATTTT.

The chain joins TRBV7-2 to TRBJ2-3; TRBD2 aligns across 7 bases. The J segment lost 2 bases and the V segment lost 8 bases, leaving 7 bases of the junction unmatched. Germline CDR1 and CDR2: SGHTA and FQGNSA. The CDR3 totals 14 residues. The CDR3 loop reads CASVLGTNTDTQYF. As DNA, the CDR3 is TGTGCCAGCGTTCTCGGGACTAACACAGATACGCAGTATTTT.

Written as DNA, the CDR3 is TGTGCCAGCAGTTACTCACCCCGACGGACTAGCACTGAAGCTTTCTTT. As protein: CASSYSPRRTSTEAFF. The chain carries TRBV6-5 and TRBJ1-1, with D unclear. The V and J ends lost 0 bases and 4 bases respectively, with 15 bases between them. This CDR3 has 16 amino acids. Germline V gene lookup returns CDR1 MNHEY and CDR2 SVGAGI.

CDR3 protein: CASSYSDGTGSTEAFF. CDR3 sequence (DNA): TGTGCCAGCAGTTACTCGGACGGGACAGGGTCCACTGAAGCTTTCTTT. The genes are TRBV6-5 and TRBJ1-1, with 9 positions matching TRBD1. Germline CDR1 reads MNHEY; CDR2 reads SVGAGI. V was pared by 0 bases and J by 4 bases, with 6 bases of the junction left unmatched. CDR3 length equals 16 residues.